Listed below are T cell receptor beta chains from one sample, sequenced in a study of T cells in Graves' hyperthyroidism and ophthalmopathy. TCRdb re-called the multiplex PCR reads through MiXCR, storing one row per CDR3 protein. The repertoire consists of some 300,000 distinct CDR3 sequences, with around 20% occurring once and the leading ten covering less than 40%. The sample was blood. These receptors originate from a man in his fifties or sixties with Graves' ophthalmopathy. The CDR3 runs from the conserved cysteine through the conserved F or W. A D gene is named only where the DNA matches it firmly. Rows may omit the clone size; those that give it use once, few, many or a size class.

D gene	clone size	V gene	J gene	CDR3 DNA	CDR3 protein
.	.	TRBV20-1	TRBJ2-2	TGCAGTGCTAGAGTCACAGGAGGGACCGGGGAGCTGTTTTTT	CSARVTGGTGELFF
.	many	TRBV2	TRBJ2-1	TGTGCCAGCAGTGCCACGAGCGATGAGCAGTTCTTC	CASSATSDEQFF
.	few	TRBV4-2	TRBJ2-3	TGTGCCAGCAGCCAAGATGCAAGCGGCTCCTACCAGGGGGATACGCAGTATTTT	CASSQDASGSYQGDTQYF
TRBD1	.	TRBV5-1	TRBJ2-2	TGCGCCAGCTCTATCACAGGGGGCGCGAACACCGGGGAGCTGTTTTTT	CASSITGGANTGELFF
.	few	TRBV7-9	TRBJ2-1	TGTGCCAGCAGCCCGGGTGCCCAGAGAATTAGTTATGAGCAGTTCTTC	CASSPGAQRISYEQFF
TRBD1	many	TRBV28	TRBJ2-7	TGTGCCAGCAGCCAAGGACAGGCCCCCTACGAGCAGTACTTC	CASSQGQAPYEQYF
.	many	TRBV5-1	TRBJ2-3	TGCGCCAGCAGCCCCAGGGCAGGAGGGGTGGCGTTAATTAAGGATACGCAGTATTTT	CASSPRAGGVALIKDTQYF
.	.	TRBV7-9	TRBJ2-1	TGTGCCAGCAGCTTAGTGGGTGGCGGTGAGCAGTTCTTC	CASSLVGGGEQFF
TRBD1	many	TRBV27	TRBJ2-7	TGTGCCAGCAGTTTTACAGGGGGCGCGGGGGAGCAGTACTTC	CASSFTGGAGEQYF
TRBD2	.	TRBV6-6	TRBJ2-7	TGTGCCAGCAGTTACGCACTAGCGGGAGGGCCGCGGTACGAGCAGTACTTC	CASSYALAGGPRYEQYF
.	few	TRBV5-1	TRBJ1-5	TGCGCCAGCAGCCAGGGGACACAGGGTCAGCCCCAGCATTTT	CASSQGTQGQPQHF
TRBD2	many	TRBV20-1	TRBJ2-7	TGCAGTGTTTCACTAGCGGGCCGGTCCTACGAGCAGTACTTC	CSVSLAGRSYEQYF
TRBD2	.	TRBV20-1	TRBJ2-3	TGCAGTGCTAGAGCCTACTGGAGCGGGAAGGGCACAGATACGCAGTATTTT	CSARAYWSGKGTDTQYF
TRBD1	few	TRBV30	TRBJ1-5	TGTGCCAGCCGGGACAGCCAATATAGCAATCAGCCCCAGCATTTT	CASRDSQYSNQPQHF
TRBD2	many	TRBV18	TRBJ2-3	TGTGCCAGCACCTCTAGCGGGCCCCACGATACGCAGTATTTT	CASTSSGPHDTQYF
.	.	TRBV5-4	TRBJ2-5	TGTGCCAGCAGCTTGCCACACCTTGAAGAGACCCAGTACTTC	CASSLPHLEETQYF
.	many	TRBV3-1	TRBJ2-7	TGTGCCAGCAGCCAAAGGGGTCTCTCCTACGAGCAGTACTTC	CASSQRGLSYEQYF
.	many	TRBV4-1	TRBJ2-2	TGCGCCAGCAGCCTCCAGCCGGGGCAGAAAACCGGGGAGCTGTTTTTT	CASSLQPGQKTGELFF
.	few	TRBV24-1	TRBJ1-1	TGTGCCACCAGACAGGCAAACGAAGCTTTCTTT	CATRQANEAFF
TRBD2	.	TRBV20-1	TRBJ2-3	TGCAGTGCTACTCCGGGACTAGGAGTGACAGATACGCAGTATTTT	CSATPGLGVTDTQYF
.	.	TRBV5-1	TRBJ1-6	TGCGCCAGCAGCTTGAGTGGGACAAGGAATTCACCCCTCCACTTT	CASSLSGTRNSPLHF
.	many	TRBV5-6	TRBJ1-5	TGTGCCAGCAGCTCCTTATCGACGGGAGGGAGCAATCAGCCCCAGCATTTT	CASSSLSTGGSNQPQHF
TRBD2	few	TRBV6-6	TRBJ2-1	TGTGCCAGCAGTTACTTCCCGGGGGGCGGGGGGCCTGAGCAGTTCTTC	CASSYFPGGGGPEQFF
TRBD2	few	TRBV28	TRBJ2-1	TGTGCCAGCTCACCGGCTAGCGGGAGATTAACAAATGAGCAGTTCTTC	CASSPASGRLTNEQFF
.	.	TRBV5-1	TRBJ1-1	TGCGCCAGCAGCGGATCAGGGCGTATGAACACTGAAGCTTTCTTT	CASSGSGRMNTEAFF
TRBD2	few	TRBV7-2	TRBJ2-7	TGTGCCAGCAGCTCTTCGCAAGCGGGAGTGAGGGAGCAGTACTTC	CASSSSQAGVREQYF